This TCR beta chain was found in a study of beta chain features in type 1 diabetes. Study-level results: TCRB CDR3s were moderately but significantly shorter in Type 1 diabetes patients in all four CD4+ subsets.

This clone has a handful of counts. What it binds is not known. The length of the CDR3 is 12 residues. Germline lookup yields CDR1 WSHSY and CDR2 SAAADI. V lost 6 bases, J lost 4 bases, and 8 bases lay in between. The whole isolated RNA underwent reverse transcription, so sequencing captured expressed TCRB transcripts. Sequencing used immunoSEQ multiplex PCR; TCRdb keeps in-frame clones, though not all of them. The sample has 100,000 to 150,000 clones, 9% seen once; the top ten hold approximately 0.7%. V is TRBV10-2 and J is TRBJ2-3, with a possible D match to TRBD2 (6 bases). This TCR derives from a young man with type 1 diabetes. Sequenced: central memory CD4+ T cells from blood. For the CDR3, the DNA is TGCGCCAGCAGCGCGGGATCAGATACGCAGTATTTT. Residues: CASSAGSDTQYF.